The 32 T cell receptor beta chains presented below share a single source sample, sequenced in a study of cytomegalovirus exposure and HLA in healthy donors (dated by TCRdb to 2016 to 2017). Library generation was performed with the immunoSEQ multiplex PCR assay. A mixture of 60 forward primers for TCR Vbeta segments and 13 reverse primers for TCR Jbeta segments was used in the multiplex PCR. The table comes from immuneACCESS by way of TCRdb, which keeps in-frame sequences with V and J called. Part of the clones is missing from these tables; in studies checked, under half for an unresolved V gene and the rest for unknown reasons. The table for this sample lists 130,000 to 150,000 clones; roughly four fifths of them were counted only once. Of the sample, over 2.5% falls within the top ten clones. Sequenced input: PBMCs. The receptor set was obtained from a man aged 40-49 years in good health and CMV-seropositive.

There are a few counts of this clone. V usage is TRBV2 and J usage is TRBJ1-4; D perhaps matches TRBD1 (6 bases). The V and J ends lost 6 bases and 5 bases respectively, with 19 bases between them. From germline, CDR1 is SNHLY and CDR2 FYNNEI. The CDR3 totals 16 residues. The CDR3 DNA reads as TGTGCCAGCAGGGACAGAGGTACTCGTGGCAATGAAAAACTGTTTTTT. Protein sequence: CASRDRGTRGNEKLFF.

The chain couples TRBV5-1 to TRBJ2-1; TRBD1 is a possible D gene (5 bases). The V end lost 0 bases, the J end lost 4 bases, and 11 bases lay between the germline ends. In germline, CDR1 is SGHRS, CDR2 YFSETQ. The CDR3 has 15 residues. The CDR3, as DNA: TGCGCCAGCAGCTTGGAACAGGTTCAATACAATGAGCAGTTCTTC. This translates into CASSLEQVQYNEQFF. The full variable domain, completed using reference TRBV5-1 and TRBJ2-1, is KAGVTQTPRYLIKTRGQQVTLSCSPISGHRSVSWYQQTPGQGLQFLFEYFSETQRNKGNFPGRFSGRQFSNSRSEMNVSTLELGDSALYLCASSLEQVQYNEQFFGPGTRLTVL.

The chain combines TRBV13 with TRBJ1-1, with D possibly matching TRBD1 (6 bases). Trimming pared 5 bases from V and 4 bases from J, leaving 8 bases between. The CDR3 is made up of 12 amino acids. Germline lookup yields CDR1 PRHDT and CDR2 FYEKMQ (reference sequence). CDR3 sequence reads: CASSIRGTEAFF. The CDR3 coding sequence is TGTGCCAGCAGCATCAGGGGCACTGAAGCTTTCTTT.

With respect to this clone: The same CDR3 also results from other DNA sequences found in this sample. DNA for the CDR3: TGTGCCAGCAGTAGACAGGGGGCATCTGGAAACACCATATATTTT. It yields the protein CASSRQGASGNTIYF. The chain couples TRBV6-5 to TRBJ1-3; 10 bases agree with TRBD1. CDR3 size: 15 residues. V shed 5 bases, J shed 1 base, and the junction held 2 bases outside the gene matches. The germline CDR1 and CDR2 sequences are MNHEY and SVGAGI.

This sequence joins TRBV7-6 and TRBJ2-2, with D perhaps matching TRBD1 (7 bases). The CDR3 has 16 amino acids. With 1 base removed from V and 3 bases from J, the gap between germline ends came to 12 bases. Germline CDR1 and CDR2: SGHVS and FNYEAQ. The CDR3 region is CASSLGGGGDTGELFF. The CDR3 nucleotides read TGTGCCAGCAGCTTAGGAGGAGGGGGCGACACCGGGGAGCTGTTTTTT.

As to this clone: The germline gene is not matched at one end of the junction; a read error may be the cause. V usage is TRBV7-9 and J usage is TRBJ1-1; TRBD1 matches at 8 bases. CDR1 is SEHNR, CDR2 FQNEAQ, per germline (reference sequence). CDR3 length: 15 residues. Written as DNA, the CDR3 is TGTTCCAGCAGCTCCAGGGGACAGGAGAACACTGAAGCTTTCTTT. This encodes CSSSSRGQENTEAFF.

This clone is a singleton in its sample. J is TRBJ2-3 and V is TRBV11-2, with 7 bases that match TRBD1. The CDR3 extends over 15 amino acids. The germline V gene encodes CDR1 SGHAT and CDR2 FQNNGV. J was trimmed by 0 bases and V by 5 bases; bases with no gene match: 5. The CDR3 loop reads CASSPGTASTDTQYF. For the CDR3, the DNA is TGTGCCAGCAGCCCCGGGACAGCAAGCACAGATACGCAGTATTTT.

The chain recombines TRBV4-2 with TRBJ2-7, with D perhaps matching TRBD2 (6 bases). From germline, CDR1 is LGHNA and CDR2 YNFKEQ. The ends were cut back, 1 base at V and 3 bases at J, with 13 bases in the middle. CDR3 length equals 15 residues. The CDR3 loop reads CASSQGGDLFYEQYF. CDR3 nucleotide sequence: TGTGCCAGCAGCCAAGGTGGGGACTTGTTCTACGAGCAGTACTTC.

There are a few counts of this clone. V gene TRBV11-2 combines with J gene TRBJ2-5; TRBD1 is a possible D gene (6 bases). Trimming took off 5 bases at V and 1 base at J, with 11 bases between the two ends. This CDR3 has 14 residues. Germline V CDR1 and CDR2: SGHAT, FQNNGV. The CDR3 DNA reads TGTGCCAGCAGCCGAGGACAGACCCAAGAGACCCAGTACTTC. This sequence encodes CASSRGQTQETQYF.

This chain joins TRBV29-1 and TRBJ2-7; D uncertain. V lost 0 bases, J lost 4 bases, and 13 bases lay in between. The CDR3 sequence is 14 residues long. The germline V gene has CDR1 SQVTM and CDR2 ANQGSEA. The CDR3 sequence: CSVEDASLKYEQYF. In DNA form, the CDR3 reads TGCAGCGTTGAAGATGCTTCGCTAAAATACGAGCAGTACTTC.

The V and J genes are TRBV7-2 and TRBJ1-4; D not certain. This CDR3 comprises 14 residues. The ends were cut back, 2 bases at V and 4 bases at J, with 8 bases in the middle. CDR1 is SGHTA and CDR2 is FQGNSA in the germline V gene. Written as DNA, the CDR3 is TGTGCCAGCAGCTTAAGAGGAGATAATGAAAAACTGTTTTTT. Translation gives CASSLRGDNEKLFF.

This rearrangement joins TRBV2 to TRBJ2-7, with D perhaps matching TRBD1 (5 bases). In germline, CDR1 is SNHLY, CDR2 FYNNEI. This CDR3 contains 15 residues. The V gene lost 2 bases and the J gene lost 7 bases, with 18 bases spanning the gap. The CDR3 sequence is CASSESAAGSLEQYF. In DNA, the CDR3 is TGTGCCAGCAGTGAAAGTGCCGCAGGGTCTCTAGAGCAGTACTTC.

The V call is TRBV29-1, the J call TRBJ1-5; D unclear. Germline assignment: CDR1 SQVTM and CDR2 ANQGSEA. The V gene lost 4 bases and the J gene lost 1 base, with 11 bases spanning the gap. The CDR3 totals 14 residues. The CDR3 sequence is CSVVSSGSNQPQHF. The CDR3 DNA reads TGCAGCGTTGTGTCGTCAGGCAGCAATCAGCCCCAGCATTTT.

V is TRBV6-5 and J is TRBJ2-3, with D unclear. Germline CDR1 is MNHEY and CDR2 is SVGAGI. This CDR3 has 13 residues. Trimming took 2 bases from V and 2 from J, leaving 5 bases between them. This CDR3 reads CASSYTDTDTQYF. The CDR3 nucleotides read TGTGCCAGCAGTTACACAGACACAGATACGCAGTATTTT.

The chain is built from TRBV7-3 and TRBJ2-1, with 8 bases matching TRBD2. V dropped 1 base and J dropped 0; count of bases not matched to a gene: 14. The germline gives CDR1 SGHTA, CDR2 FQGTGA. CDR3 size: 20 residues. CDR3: CASSLKVGSLAVSSYNEQFF. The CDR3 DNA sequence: TGTGCCAGCAGCTTAAAAGTAGGTTCACTAGCGGTGAGCTCCTACAATGAGCAGTTCTTC.

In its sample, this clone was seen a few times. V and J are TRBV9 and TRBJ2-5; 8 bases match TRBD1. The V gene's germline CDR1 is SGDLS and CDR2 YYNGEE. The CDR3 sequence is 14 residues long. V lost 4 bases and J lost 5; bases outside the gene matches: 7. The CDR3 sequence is CASSPWTGRETQYF. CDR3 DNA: TGTGCCAGCAGCCCGTGGACAGGGCGGGAGACCCAGTACTTC.

The CDR3: CASSQDLTGLNEKLFF. CDR3 bases: TGCGCCAGCAGCCAAGATCTCACAGGGTTGAACGAAAAACTGTTTTTT. This chain uses TRBV4-3 with TRBJ1-4; tentative D call: TRBD1 (6 bases). In germline, CDR1 is LGHNA, CDR2 YSLEER. V was clipped by 0 bases and J by 8 bases, with 16 bases between them. This CDR3 comprises 16 residues.

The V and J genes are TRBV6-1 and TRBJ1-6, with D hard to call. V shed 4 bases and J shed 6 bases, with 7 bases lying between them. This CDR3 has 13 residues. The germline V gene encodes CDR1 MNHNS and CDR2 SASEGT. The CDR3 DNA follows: TGTGCCAGCAGTGGAGAGAGTAATTCACCCCTCCACTTT. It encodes CASSGESNSPLHF.

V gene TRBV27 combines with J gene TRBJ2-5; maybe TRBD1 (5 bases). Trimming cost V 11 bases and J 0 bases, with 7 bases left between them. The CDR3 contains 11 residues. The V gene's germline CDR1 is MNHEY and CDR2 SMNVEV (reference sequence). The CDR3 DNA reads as TGTGCCGCAGGGTACCAAGAGACCCAGTACTTC. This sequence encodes CAAGYQETQYF.

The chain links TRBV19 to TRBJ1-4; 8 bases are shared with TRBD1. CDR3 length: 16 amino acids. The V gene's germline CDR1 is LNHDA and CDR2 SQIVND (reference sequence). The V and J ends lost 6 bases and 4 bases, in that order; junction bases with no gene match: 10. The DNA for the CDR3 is TGTGCCAGTAGCCAGGGACCGGACAGGGATAATGAAAAACTGTTTTTT. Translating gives CASSQGPDRDNEKLFF.

CDR3: CASSPPGQVDNEQFF. CDR3 nucleotide sequence: TGTGCCAGCTCACCCCCCGGACAGGTAGACAATGAGCAGTTCTTC. The V gene is TRBV18, the J gene TRBJ2-1; 7 bases map to TRBD1. From germline, CDR1 is KGHSH and CDR2 LQKENI. The CDR3 extends over 15 amino acids. Trimming removed 3 bases from V and 5 bases from J; junction bases left unmatched: 7.

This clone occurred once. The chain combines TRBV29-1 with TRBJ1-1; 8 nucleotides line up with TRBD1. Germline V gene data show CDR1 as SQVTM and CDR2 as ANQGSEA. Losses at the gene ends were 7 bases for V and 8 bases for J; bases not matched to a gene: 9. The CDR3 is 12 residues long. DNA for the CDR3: TGCAGCGCTGGACCCTGGACAGGGGAAGCTTTCTTT. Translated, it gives CSAGPWTGEAFF.

The CDR3 DNA sequence: TGTGCCAGCTCACCGCTCGGGACTAGCGGGTTCACAGATACGCAGTATTTT. Translating it yields CASSPLGTSGFTDTQYF. V is TRBV18 and J is TRBJ2-3, with 12 bases fitting TRBD2. The V segment lost 3 bases and the J segment 2 bases; nucleotides outside the gene matches: 6. The CDR3 extends over 17 amino acids. Germline CDR1 KGHSH, CDR2 LQKENI.

This CDR3 is CASSFFSDEQYF. The DNA of the CDR3 is TGTGCCAGCAGTTTTTTTTCCGACGAGCAGTACTTC. The chain is built from TRBV6-6 and TRBJ2-7; D unclear. Germline V lookup: CDR1 MNHNY, CDR2 SVGAGI (reference sequence). This CDR3 has 12 amino acids. The V end was cut by 4 bases, the J end by 5 bases, with 9 bases between.

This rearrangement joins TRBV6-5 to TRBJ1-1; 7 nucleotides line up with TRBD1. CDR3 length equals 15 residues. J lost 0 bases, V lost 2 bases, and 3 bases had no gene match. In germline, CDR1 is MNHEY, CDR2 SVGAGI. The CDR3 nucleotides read TGTGCCAGCAGTTACCTCACAGGGGTGAACACTGAAGCTTTCTTT. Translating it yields CASSYLTGVNTEAFF.

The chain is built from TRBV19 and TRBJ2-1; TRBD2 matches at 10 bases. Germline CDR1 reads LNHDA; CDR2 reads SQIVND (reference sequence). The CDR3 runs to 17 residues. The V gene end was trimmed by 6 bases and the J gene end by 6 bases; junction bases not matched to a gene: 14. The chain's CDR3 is CASSAPSGRAAFNEQFF. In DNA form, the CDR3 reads TGTGCCAGTAGCGCTCCGAGCGGGAGGGCCGCTTTCAATGAGCAGTTCTTC.

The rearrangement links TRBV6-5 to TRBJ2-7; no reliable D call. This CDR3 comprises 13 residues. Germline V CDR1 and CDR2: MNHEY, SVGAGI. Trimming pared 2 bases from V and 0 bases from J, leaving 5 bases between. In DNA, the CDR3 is TGTGCCAGCAGTTACGCCTACTCCTACGAGCAGTACTTC. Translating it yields CASSYAYSYEQYF.

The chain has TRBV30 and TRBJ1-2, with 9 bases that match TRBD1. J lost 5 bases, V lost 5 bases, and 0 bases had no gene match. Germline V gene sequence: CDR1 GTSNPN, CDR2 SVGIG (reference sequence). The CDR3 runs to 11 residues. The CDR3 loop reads CAWGQGYGYTF. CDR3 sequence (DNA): TGTGCCTGGGGACAGGGGTATGGCTACACCTTC.

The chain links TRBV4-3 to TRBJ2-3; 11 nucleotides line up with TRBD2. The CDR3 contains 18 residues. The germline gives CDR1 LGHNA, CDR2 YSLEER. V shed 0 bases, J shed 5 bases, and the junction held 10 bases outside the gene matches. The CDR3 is CASSQDPARGLAGDTQYF. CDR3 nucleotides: TGCGCCAGCAGCCAAGATCCTGCCCGTGGACTAGCGGGAGATACGCAGTATTTT.

CDR3 region: CASSGGQVETQYF. CDR3 nucleotide sequence: TGTGCCAGCAGCGGGGGACAGGTAGAGACCCAGTACTTC. The chain combines TRBV7-2 with TRBJ2-5; TRBD1 matches at 8 bases. With 5 bases clipped from V and 4 bases from J, the junction kept 3 bases outside the gene matches. This CDR3 is 13 amino acids long. Germline CDR1 is SGHTA and CDR2 is FQGNSA.

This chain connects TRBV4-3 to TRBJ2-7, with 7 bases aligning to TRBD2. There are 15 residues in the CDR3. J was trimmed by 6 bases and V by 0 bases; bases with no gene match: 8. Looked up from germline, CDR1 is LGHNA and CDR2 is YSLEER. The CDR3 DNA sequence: TGCGCCAGCAGCCAAGATCCCGGGCAGCGGGGCGAGCAGTACTTC. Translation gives CASSQDPGQRGEQYF.

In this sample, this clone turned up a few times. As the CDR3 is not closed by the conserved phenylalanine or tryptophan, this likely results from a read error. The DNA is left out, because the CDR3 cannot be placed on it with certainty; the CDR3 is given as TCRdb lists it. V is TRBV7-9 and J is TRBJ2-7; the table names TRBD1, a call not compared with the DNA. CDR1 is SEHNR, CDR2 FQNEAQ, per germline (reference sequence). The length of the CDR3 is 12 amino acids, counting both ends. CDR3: CSSSLQGITLIY.